This entry is about one T cell receptor beta chain. Its antigen is unidentified. This sample was included in a study of cytomegalovirus exposure and HLA in healthy donors. Whole-study results and caveats: TCR beta sequences reportedly predicted the HLA-A and HLA-B alleles of most subjects accurately.

Trimming removed 0 bases from V and 5 bases from J; junction bases left unmatched: 7. This CDR3 contains 16 residues. The germline V gene has CDR1 MNHEY and CDR2 SMNVEV (reference sequence). It was with 60 Vbeta and 13 Jbeta primers that the PCR ran. Original data processing: Unique TCR beta chains numbered roughly 84 million in a later analysis, with around 10 million shared. Libraries were prepared by immunoSEQ multiplex PCR; TCRdb keeps only in-frame clonotypes and omits some of them. The DNA was the basis for D and trimming; V, J and clone size are from that table. The sample records some 130,000 clones, roughly 70% being singletons.

The sequenced material came from PBMCs. This TCR was sampled from a young man in good health and CMV-seronegative. The chain recombines TRBV27 with TRBJ2-7, with 10 bases identical to TRBD2. CDR3 DNA sequence: TGTGCCAGCAGTTTATCGTGGCTAGCGGGGGTAGACGAGCAGTACTTC. It codes for CASSLSWLAGVDEQYF.